These 18 T cell receptor beta chains originate from one sample sequenced in a study of T cell responses to AZD1222 COVID-19 vaccine (dated by TCRdb to about 2021). The time point label corresponds to: baseline before first vaccination. Library prep was done by the immunoSEQ multiplex PCR assay. TCRdb limited this immuneACCESS table to in-frame rearrangements with V and J called. A share of clones is missing; checked studies link under half to unresolved V genes, and the rest is unexplained. The sample records 150,000 to 200,000 clones, approximately 91% of which are singletons. In total, the top ten clones hold under 2% of the sample. The specimen comprised peripheral blood, sampled on day 0 of AZD1222 vaccination. The receptor set was obtained from an adult in good health.

This clone appeared a single time. The gene calls are TRBV19 and TRBJ2-2; 9 nucleotides line up with TRBD1. After removal of 9 bases from V and 3 bases from J, the junction contained 5 bases not matched to a gene. CDR3 length: 14 residues. CDR1 is LNHDA and CDR2 is SQIVND in the germline V gene (reference sequence). CDR3 DNA: TGTGCCAGGAACAGGGGGCGCGACACCGGGGAGCTGTTTTTT. This gives the protein CARNRGRDTGELFF.

J is TRBJ2-7 and V is TRBV6-6; maybe TRBD1 (6 bases). Germline V gene sequence: CDR1 MNHNY, CDR2 SVGAGI (reference sequence). The CDR3 has 14 residues. CDR3 DNA: TGTGCCAGCAGTAACTCGGACAGAGCCTACGAGCAGTACGTC. Its protein is CASSNSDRAYEQYV.

J is TRBJ1-5 and V is TRBV28, with D possibly matching TRBD1 (5 bases). CDR3 size: 14 residues. The germline V and J ends were trimmed by 4 bases and 7 bases, with 14 bases remaining between them. Germline V gives CDR1 MDHEN, CDR2 SYDVKM. The CDR3: CASSWARGTQPQHF. In DNA, the CDR3 is TGTGCCAGCAGTTGGGCCCGGGGGACGCAGCCCCAGCATTTT. The full variable domain, completed using reference TRBV28 and TRBJ1-5, is DVKVTQSSRYLVKRTGEKVFLECVQDMDHENMFWYRQDPGLGLRLIYFSYDVKMKEKGDIPEGYSVSREKKERFSLILESASTNQTSMYLCASSWARGTQPQHFGDGTRLSIL.

In its sample, this clone was seen once. The genes are TRBV3-1 (or the pseudogene TRBV3-2) and TRBJ1-2; 7 bases match TRBD1. Germline lookup yields CDR1 LGHDT and CDR2 YNNKEL (reference sequence). The CDR3 totals 15 residues. After removal of 5 bases from V and 4 bases from J, the junction contained 10 bases not matched to a gene. CDR3 region: CASSRLQGRSYGYTF. CDR3 DNA sequence: TGTGCCAGCAGCAGACTACAGGGGAGATCCTATGGCTACACCTTC.

V and J are TRBV28 and TRBJ2-7; 8 positions agree with TRBD1. The CDR3 extends over 14 amino acids. CDR1 is MDHEN and CDR2 is SYDVKM in the germline V gene. V shed 6 bases and J 3 bases; nucleotides not matched to a gene: 7. The CDR3 DNA sequence: TGTGCCAGCAGCCCAGGGGGCGCGGGCTACGAGCAGTACTTC. It codes for CASSPGGAGYEQYF.

The rearrangement links TRBV4-3 to TRBJ2-7; a weak D match, TRBD1 (6 bases). The CDR3 is 15 residues long. V was cut by 1 base and J by 7 bases, with 17 bases left in between. The germline V gene encodes CDR1 LGHNA and CDR2 YSLEER. The CDR3: CASSQVRQGSAEQYF. The CDR3, as DNA: TGCGCCAGCAGCCAAGTTCGTCAGGGGTCGGCGGAGCAGTACTTC.

The V and J genes are TRBV6-2 or TRBV6-3 and TRBJ2-1, with D unresolved. V was shortened by 6 bases and J by 9 bases, with 18 bases between the two germline ends. The CDR3 length is 14 residues. Germline CDR1 is MNHEY and CDR2 is SVGEGT. Here the CDR3 reads CASSQTFPSSEQFF. In DNA form, the CDR3 reads TGTGCCAGCAGCCAGACCTTCCCATCTAGTGAGCAGTTCTTC.

The genes are TRBV19 and TRBJ2-3; D may be TRBD1 (5 bases). Germline CDR1 LNHDA, CDR2 SQIVND (reference sequence). This CDR3 comprises 12 residues. The V end was cut by 6 bases, the J end by 4 bases, with 8 bases between. This chain's CDR3 is CASSQGPDTQYF. Written as DNA, the CDR3 is TGTGCCAGTAGCCAGGGTCCAGATACGCAGTATTTT.

The chain uses TRBV6-1 and TRBJ1-2; D remains unclear. The V gene's germline CDR1 is MNHNS and CDR2 SASEGT. The CDR3 consists of 15 residues. V lost 0 bases to trimming and J lost 2 bases, with 10 bases between them. CDR3 in DNA: TGTGCCAGCAGTGAAGCGCGGGAGGGAAACTATGGCTACACCTTC. This sequence encodes CASSEAREGNYGYTF.

The chain is built from TRBV7-3 and TRBJ2-1, with TRBD1 as a possible D gene (6 bases). This CDR3 contains 16 residues. V dropped 4 bases and J dropped 2 bases, with 15 bases sitting between them. Germline values: CDR1 SGHTA, CDR2 FQGTGA. CDR3 loop: CASSWGLSVPYNEQFF. The DNA of the CDR3 is TGTGCCAGCAGCTGGGGGCTCTCGGTCCCCTACAATGAGCAGTTCTTC.

This sequence joins TRBV5-1 and TRBJ2-2; 7 nucleotides line up with TRBD2. The V and J ends lost 2 bases and 5 bases, in that order; junction bases with no gene match: 6. The CDR3 loop spans 15 amino acids. CDR1 and CDR2 from the germline V gene are SGHRS and YFSETQ. The CDR3 DNA reads as TGCGCCAGCAGCTTCGGGGGGACGAGGACCGGGGAGCTGTTTTTT. Translation: CASSFGGTRTGELFF.

The rearrangement joins TRBV7-9 to TRBJ1-6; D is unresolved. From germline, CDR1 is SEHNR and CDR2 FQNEAQ (reference sequence). Trimming took off 3 bases at V and 8 bases at J, with 20 bases between the two ends. CDR3 size: 17 residues. The CDR3 spells CASSLWLSGSADSPLHF. The CDR3, as DNA: TGTGCCAGCAGCTTGTGGTTGTCGGGATCAGCCGATTCACCCCTCCACTTT.

The gene calls are TRBV28 and TRBJ1-1; the match to TRBD1 covers 7 bases. The V and J ends lost 4 bases and 1 base, in that order; junction bases with no gene match: 6. Germline-derived CDR1 and CDR2 are MDHEN and SYDVKM. The CDR3 is 15 amino acids. CDR3 coding DNA: TGTGCCAGCAGTTCCCCAAGGACAGGGAACACTGAAGCTTTCTTT. Protein sequence: CASSSPRTGNTEAFF. Using reference TRBV28 and TRBJ1-1 for the parts outside the CDR3, the full variable domain is DVKVTQSSRYLVKRTGEKVFLECVQDMDHENMFWYRQDPGLGLRLIYFSYDVKMKEKGDIPEGYSVSREKKERFSLILESASTNQTSMYLCASSSPRTGNTEAFFGQGTRLTVV.

This chain connects TRBV7-2 to TRBJ1-2, with D uncertain. The V end was cut by 4 bases, the J end by 0 bases, with 3 bases between. The germline V gene has CDR1 SGHTA and CDR2 FQGNSA. The CDR3 totals 12 residues. The CDR3 here is CASSSTNYGYTF. The CDR3 nucleotides read TGTGCCAGCAGCTCAACTAACTATGGCTACACCTTC.

V and J are TRBV30 and TRBJ1-3; a possible D gene is TRBD1 (5 bases). The CDR3 has 15 amino acids. Germline loops: CDR1 GTSNPN, CDR2 SVGIG (reference sequence). Trimming took 0 bases from V and 3 from J, leaving 12 bases between them. The DNA of the CDR3 is TGTGCCTGGAGTGTTGGAGGGGATGTTGGAAACACCATATATTTT. Its protein product is CAWSVGGDVGNTIYF.

This sequence joins TRBV29-1 and TRBJ1-1; 8 bases fit TRBD1. This CDR3 contains 10 residues. In germline, CDR1 is SQVTM, CDR2 ANQGSEA. V dropped 7 bases and J dropped 8; count of bases not matched to a gene: 3. In DNA form, the CDR3 reads TGCAGCGGTGGACAGGGAGAAGCTTTCTTT. Translated: CSGGQGEAFF.

This sequence joins TRBV7-2 and TRBJ2-5, with 9 bases lining up with TRBD1. This CDR3 has 16 residues. Germline CDR1 SGHTA, CDR2 FQGNSA. With V trimmed by 7 bases and J by 6 bases, 15 bases remained unmatched. The CDR3 DNA sequence: TGTGCCAGCAACCCACAACGGGACAGGGTGGCTAAGACCCAGTACTTC. Translation: CASNPQRDRVAKTQYF.

V and J are TRBV18 and TRBJ1-2; the match to TRBD1 covers 8 bases. Germline trimming cut 3 bases from V and 6 bases from J; bases unmatched to any gene: 3. Germline V gene lookup returns CDR1 KGHSH and CDR2 LQKENI. The CDR3 sequence is 13 residues long. The CDR3 nucleotides read TGTGCCAGCTCACCTACGACAGGGGATGGCTACACCTTC. Its translation is CASSPTTGDGYTF.